The clone carrying this T cell receptor beta chain was detected a few times. The J segment lost 0 bases and the V segment lost 2 bases, leaving 4 bases of the junction unmatched. The V gene's germline CDR1 is SGDLS and CDR2 YYNGEE. The CDR3 spans 15 residues. Some clones are missing from TCRdb's copy, which holds only in-frame ones; the method was immunoSEQ multiplex PCR. Of hundreds of thousands of clones listed, 75% to 90% were seen once; the top ten hold roughly 0.01%. The sample originates from a study of shared T cell receptors in the human thymus. These same records also appear under a second study, on human thymus T cells. As that report states: Healthy Finnish infants undergoing corrective surgery for congenital heart defects provided the donor material. The thymus was resected at corrective cardiac surgery. Thymic and blood repertoires showed apparently biased V and J gene usage. Thymic repertoires from unrelated individuals overlapped highly, related research reported.

Sequenced sample: thymocytes. This clonotype was sampled from a girl in the first two years of life with a congenital heart defect. The V gene is TRBV9, the J gene TRBJ1-2; TRBD1 matches 7 bases. The CDR3 region is CASSVLTGTNYGYTF. The DNA of the CDR3 is TGTGCCAGCAGCGTTCTGACAGGGACTAACTATGGCTACACCTTC.